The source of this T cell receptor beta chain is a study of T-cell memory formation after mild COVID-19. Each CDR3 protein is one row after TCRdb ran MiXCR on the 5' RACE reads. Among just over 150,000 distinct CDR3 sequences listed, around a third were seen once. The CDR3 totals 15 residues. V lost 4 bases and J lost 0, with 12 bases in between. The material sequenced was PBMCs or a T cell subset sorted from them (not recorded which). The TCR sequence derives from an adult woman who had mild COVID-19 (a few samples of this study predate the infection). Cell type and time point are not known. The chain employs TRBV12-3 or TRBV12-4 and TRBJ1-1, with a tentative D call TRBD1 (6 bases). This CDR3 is CASSSGGRMNTEAFF. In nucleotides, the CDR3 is TGTGCCAGCAGTTCCGGGGGCAGAATGAACACTGAAGCTTTCTTT.